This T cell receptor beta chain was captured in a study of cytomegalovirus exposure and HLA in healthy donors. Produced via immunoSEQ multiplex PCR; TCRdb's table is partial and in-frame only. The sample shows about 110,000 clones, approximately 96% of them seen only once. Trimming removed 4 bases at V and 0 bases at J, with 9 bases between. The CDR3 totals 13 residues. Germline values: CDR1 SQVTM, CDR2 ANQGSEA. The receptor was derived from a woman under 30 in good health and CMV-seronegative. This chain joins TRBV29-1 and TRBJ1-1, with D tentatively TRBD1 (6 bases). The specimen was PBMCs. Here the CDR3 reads CSVGTVMNTEAFF. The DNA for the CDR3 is TGCAGCGTTGGGACAGTCATGAACACTGAAGCTTTCTTT. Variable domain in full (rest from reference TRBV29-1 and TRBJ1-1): SAVISQKPSRDICQRGTSLTIQCQVDSQVTMMFWYRQQPGQSLTLIATANQGSEATYESGFVIDKFPISRPNLTFSTLTVSNMSPEDSSIYLCSVGTVMNTEAFFGQGTRLTVV.